This T cell receptor beta chain was obtained from a study of identical twins. Findings of the study overall: Within monozygotic twins, out-of-frame TCR alpha sharing was underestimated by the models. Researchers reported weaker excess twin sharing in beta out-of-frame sequences.

This CDR3 comprises 14 residues. Germline CDR1 MNHEY, CDR2 SMNVEV (reference sequence). V lost 3 bases and J lost 7, with 12 bases in between. Unique molecular identifiers were present on cDNA, and template switching added a universal primer site. One entry per CDR3 protein results from TCRdb running MiXCR on the 5' RACE reads. The sample has some 1,600,000 distinct CDR3 sequences; around 33% are singletons. In its sample, this clonotype was seen once. Its target is unknown. Donors uniformly comprised healthy Caucasians. The receptor comes from a newborn girl in good health. The specimen was cord blood. The chain couples TRBV27 to TRBJ2-2; D assignment may be TRBD1 or TRBD2 (5 bases each). In DNA form, the CDR3 reads TGTGCCAGCAGTTTGGGACGATGGGGCGGGGAGCTGTTTTTT. Its translation is CASSLGRWGGELFF.